This is a list of T cell receptor beta chains from one sample in a study of blood T cell repertoires in COVID-19. Clones were read by immunoSEQ multiplex PCR, and TCRdb kept only the in-frame ones, dropping some. Altogether a few hundred thousand clones are present, under 90% being singletons, with the ten largest covering 0.94%. Sequencing was done on a sample of peripheral blood. All receptors derive from a woman aged 40 to 49 who had recovered from COVID-19. Each CDR3 is given without its conserved first and last residue. Each record gives: J gene, V gene, D gene, CDR3 protein. The D gene is left open where the match is weak.

>TRBJ1-2|TRBV27|-
ASRHGGYGYT
>TRBJ2-5|TRBV11-2|-
ASSPWPSQETQY
>TRBJ2-1|TRBV27|TRBD2
ASSLRGRVDEQF
>TRBJ1-1|TRBV7-2|-
ASSLIRRGAEAF
>TRBJ2-2|TRBV19|TRBD1
ASRRDRVSTGELF
>TRBJ2-5|TRBV5-4|TRBD2
ASSLAGREAFWETQY
>TRBJ2-7|TRBV3-1/TRBV3-2|-
ASSQGRPGGGYEQY
>TRBJ2-5|TRBV30|TRBD1
AWSSGTGDGAQY
>TRBJ2-7|TRBV2|-
ASSRLNYEQY
>TRBJ2-7|TRBV3-1/TRBV3-2|TRBD2
ASSQDPGTSGGEQY
>TRBJ2-3|TRBV30|-
AWAADTDTQY
>TRBJ1-5|TRBV28|TRBD1
ASSFGQGAGNQPQH
>TRBJ1-2|TRBV5-4|-
ASSLEFERDGYT
>TRBJ1-4|TRBV24-1|TRBD1
ATSTSTGAGEKLF
>TRBJ2-1|TRBV24-1|-
ATRGDNSEQF
>TRBJ1-2|TRBV5-6|-
ASSFWTDEGGYT
>TRBJ2-1|TRBV7-3|TRBD2
ASSLSSLAGGVHNEQF
>TRBJ2-2|TRBV29-1|-
SVAGIHGTGELF
>TRBJ2-3|TRBV5-6|-
ASSVSPDTQY
>TRBJ2-1|TRBV19|-
ASSISNSYNEQF
>TRBJ2-7|TRBV5-5|TRBD2
ASSPSGRAILSYEQY
>TRBJ2-5|TRBV3-1/TRBV3-2|-
ASSPRAKETQY
>TRBJ1-5|TRBV5-3|-
ARSLCPYSNQPQH
>TRBJ2-7|TRBV27|-
ASSLSWGRVYEQY
>TRBJ2-3|TRBV28|TRBD1
ASSSGQGFVTDTQY
>TRBJ2-5|TRBV3-1/TRBV3-2|-
ASRPFGSQETQY
>TRBJ1-2|TRBV19|-
ASHLQGTYGYT
>TRBJ2-3|TRBV3-1/TRBV3-2|-
ASSGQGLATDTQY
>TRBJ1-5|TRBV2|-
ASRMWADSNQPQH
>TRBJ2-5|TRBV11-2|TRBD2
ASSLGGLAGGPWETQY
>TRBJ1-1|TRBV7-9|-
ASSLGQGSTEAF
>TRBJ2-7|TRBV30|-
AWSAGGQGDEQY
>TRBJ2-5|TRBV15|TRBD2
ATSREGLEETQY
>TRBJ2-7|TRBV5-1|TRBD2
ASSLDTSGDLYEQY
>TRBJ1-2|TRBV29-1|TRBD1
SVDSEEAGGRLPNYGYT
>TRBJ2-1|TRBV28|-
ASSNSYNEQF
>TRBJ1-2|TRBV2|TRBD1
ASRGTGRDGYT
>TRBJ2-7|TRBV4-1|-
ASSQPSQGSYEQY
>TRBJ1-1|TRBV28|TRBD1
ASSPSQGEVTEAF
>TRBJ1-2|TRBV5-8|-
ASSSTMIKDKVDGYT
>TRBJ2-3|TRBV7-8|-
ATSSDTQY